What follows are 30 T cell receptor beta chains derived from one specimen sequenced in a study of cytomegalovirus exposure and HLA in healthy donors. Method: immunoSEQ multiplex PCR; TCRdb's copy keeps in-frame clones and lacks some. The sample includes over 150,000 clones, just over 85% of them seen just once. Sequencing was carried out using PBMCs. The receptors here all came from a human donor in good health.

The sample holds a few counts of this clone. V is TRBV6-6 and J is TRBJ2-5; D not certain. CDR1 is MNHNY, CDR2 SVGAGI, per germline (reference sequence). This CDR3 region has 14 residues. V was trimmed by 7 bases and J by 2 bases, leaving 14 bases between them. In nucleotides, the CDR3 is TGTGCCAGCACGCTCAGGTTGGGTCAAGAGACCCAGTACTTC. This sequence encodes CASTLRLGQETQYF.

V gene TRBV5-1 combines with J gene TRBJ1-2; D remains unclear. Trimming shortened V by 3 bases and J by 8 bases, and 14 bases separated the two germline ends. The CDR3 sequence is 13 residues long. CDR1 is SGHRS and CDR2 is YFSETQ in the germline V gene. CDR3 amino acids: CASSSVPRRGYTF. CDR3 coding DNA: TGCGCCAGCAGCTCCGTTCCTCGGCGGGGCTACACCTTC.

This chain uses TRBV7-3 with TRBJ2-3; 10 bases line up with TRBD2. J gave up 5 bases and V 5 bases, and 7 bases lay outside the gene matches. This CDR3 has 15 residues. Per the germline V gene, CDR1 is SGHTA and CDR2 is FQGTGA. The CDR3 is CASSISGGAVDTQYF. CDR3 DNA: TGTGCCAGCAGCATAAGCGGGGGGGCTGTAGATACGCAGTATTTT.

This clone showed up just a few times. This chain joins TRBV28 and TRBJ2-7, with a possible D match to TRBD1 (5 bases). Germline V lookup: CDR1 MDHEN, CDR2 SYDVKM. CDR3 length equals 14 residues. V was clipped by 5 bases and J by 5 bases, with 16 bases between them. CDR3 in DNA: TGTGCCAGCAGTCAACCCCAGGGTCTCAACGAGCAGTACTTC. Translation gives CASSQPQGLNEQYF.

V and J are TRBV6-5 and TRBJ1-5; no reliable D call. V lost 0 bases and J 0 bases, leaving 9 bases between the germline ends. In germline, CDR1 is MNHEY, CDR2 SVGAGI. The CDR3 contains 16 residues. The CDR3: CASSYSSQDSNQPQHF. CDR3 DNA: TGTGCCAGCAGTTACTCGTCGCAGGATAGCAATCAGCCCCAGCATTTT.

V and J are TRBV18 and TRBJ2-3; 9 bases match TRBD2. CDR3 length equals 17 residues. Germline CDR1 reads KGHSH; CDR2 reads LQKENI. V shed 5 bases, J shed 5 bases, and the junction held 14 bases outside the gene matches. The CDR3 spells CASSSFRASGIQDTQYF. The CDR3 nucleotides are TGTGCCAGCTCATCCTTTAGGGCTAGCGGGATTCAAGATACGCAGTATTTT. Looking up the rest from reference TRBV18 and TRBJ2-3 gives the full variable domain: NAGVMQNPRHLVRRRGQEARLRCSPMKGHSHVYWYRQLPEEGLKFMVYLQKENIIDESGMPKERFSAEFPKEGPSILRIQQVVRGDSAAYFCASSSFRASGIQDTQYFGPGTRLTVL.

The chain is built from TRBV2 and TRBJ2-7; 10 nucleotides agree with TRBD1. The junction had 2 bases not matched to a gene; V was cut back by 0 bases and J by 9 bases. Germline lookup yields CDR1 SNHLY and CDR2 FYNNEI. The CDR3 runs 13 residues. The CDR3 nucleotides read TGTGCCAGCAGTGAAGCCGGGACAGGGGCGCAGTACTTC. Its translation is CASSEAGTGAQYF.

This chain links TRBV4-1 with TRBJ1-6; D unresolved. V was cut by 4 bases and J by 7 bases, with 5 bases left in between. The CDR3 has 12 amino acids. Germline V gene data show CDR1 as MGHRA and CDR2 as YSYEKL. The CDR3 here is CASSRGNSPLHF. The DNA of the CDR3 is TGCGCCAGCAGCCGAGGAAATTCACCCCTCCACTTT.

The chain employs TRBV10-3 and TRBJ1-2; 8 bases are a match to TRBD1. The CDR3 totals 15 residues. Germline CDR1 reads ENHRY; CDR2 reads SYGVKD. Losses at the gene ends were 8 bases for V and 2 bases for J; bases not matched to a gene: 10. The CDR3 region has the DNA TGTGCCATCGGGCAGGGGGCTGGATGGAACTATGGCTACACCTTC. Translation: CAIGQGAGWNYGYTF.

The chain carries TRBV13 and TRBJ2-1; 7 bases are a match to TRBD2. The CDR3 length is 15 residues. Per the germline V gene, CDR1 is PRHDT and CDR2 is FYEKMQ (reference sequence). The junction had 7 bases not matched to a gene; V was cut back by 6 bases and J by 2 bases. The CDR3 reads CASSREVGTYNEQFF. CDR3 sequence (DNA): TGTGCCAGCAGTCGGGAGGTAGGAACCTACAATGAGCAGTTCTTC.

In nucleotides, the CDR3 is TGTGCCAGCAGCCATAGAGGGTTGGAAGCTTTCTTT. The encoded protein is CASSHRGLEAFF. The rearrangement joins TRBV7-2 to TRBJ1-1; D unresolved. V was trimmed by 5 bases and J by 8 bases, leaving 12 bases between them. CDR3 length: 12 residues. Germline assignment: CDR1 SGHTA and CDR2 FQGNSA.

The gene calls are TRBV29-1 and TRBJ2-1; 12 bases fit TRBD2. Trimming removed 1 base from V and 3 bases from J; junction bases left unmatched: 4. The CDR3 loop spans 16 amino acids. Germline assignment: CDR1 SQVTM and CDR2 ANQGSEA. The CDR3 DNA is TGCAGCGTTGAAGGGGGACTAGCGGGTGGCTACAATGAGCAGTTCTTC. It specifies CSVEGGLAGGYNEQFF.

This chain uses TRBV7-9 with TRBJ2-1; D is possibly TRBD1 (6 bases). The CDR3 covers 13 residues. The V end lost 1 base, the J end lost 7 bases, and 8 bases lay between the germline ends. Germline CDR1 reads SEHNR; CDR2 reads FQNEAQ (reference sequence). The CDR3 is CASSLVGGNEQFF. DNA of the CDR3: TGTGCCAGCAGCTTAGTAGGGGGTAATGAGCAGTTCTTC.

This clone was detected only a few times. V and J are TRBV20-1 and TRBJ2-7, with TRBD1 identical over 7 bases. Germline loops: CDR1 DFQATT, CDR2 SNEGSKA (reference sequence). The CDR3 runs 10 residues. J was trimmed by 13 bases and V by 1 base; bases with no gene match: 4. CDR3 region: CSARGDSEYF. Here the CDR3 DNA reads TGCAGTGCTAGAGGGGACAGCGAATACTTC.

The CDR3 reads CASSSPVSYGYTF. CDR3 coding DNA: TGTGCCAGCAGTTCCCCGGTTAGCTATGGCTACACCTTC. V usage is TRBV25-1 and J usage is TRBJ1-2; D ambiguous. V gave up 5 bases and J gave up 4 bases, with 11 bases separating them. Per germline, CDR1 MGHDK and CDR2 SYGVNS. This CDR3 comprises 13 residues.

The rearrangement joins TRBV28 to TRBJ2-1, with 10 bases that match TRBD2. The CDR3 is made up of 16 amino acids. V trimming: 5 bases; J trimming: 0 bases; junction bases outside the gene matches: 4. CDR1 MDHEN and CDR2 SYDVKM come from the germline V gene. DNA of the CDR3: TGTGCCAGCAGTGTTAGCGGGAGGCTCTCCTACAATGAGCAGTTCTTC. Its translation is CASSVSGRLSYNEQFF.

This chain connects TRBV2 to TRBJ1-1; D perhaps matches TRBD1 (6 bases). V was cut by 6 bases and J by 2 bases, with 13 bases left in between. The CDR3 sequence is 14 residues long. Per germline, CDR1 SNHLY and CDR2 FYNNEI. The CDR3 region has the DNA TGTGCCAGCAGCCTACAGGGTATCAACACTGAAGCTTTCTTT. This encodes CASSLQGINTEAFF.

The gene calls are TRBV10-3 and TRBJ2-1; 9 nucleotides line up with TRBD1. CDR3 length: 13 amino acids. CDR1 is ENHRY, CDR2 SYGVKD, per germline. The J segment lost 4 bases and the V segment lost 10 bases, leaving 5 bases of the junction unmatched. The CDR3 sequence is CATSQGAYNEQFF. CDR3 nucleotide sequence: TGTGCCACCTCACAGGGGGCGTACAATGAGCAGTTCTTC.

The chain employs TRBV5-6 and TRBJ2-1, with 10 bases that match TRBD2. CDR1 SGHDT and CDR2 YYEEEE come from the germline V gene. V shed 0 bases and J 8 bases; nucleotides not matched to a gene: 5. The length of the CDR3 is 15 residues. The chain's CDR3 is CASSLASGRVDEQFF. The CDR3 DNA reads as TGTGCCAGCAGCTTGGCCAGCGGGAGGGTTGATGAGCAGTTCTTC.

The genes are TRBV18 and TRBJ2-5, with D possibly TRBD2 on 5 matching bases. Germline CDR1 reads KGHSH; CDR2 reads LQKENI. The CDR3 spans 13 residues. V was pared by 8 bases and J by 5 bases, with 15 bases between. CDR3 DNA sequence: TGTGCCAGCCTACGTAGGACTTCGGAGACCCAGTACTTC. It is translated as CASLRRTSETQYF.

The chain couples TRBV4-3 to TRBJ2-1, with no clear D. Trimming pared 4 bases from V and 7 bases from J, leaving 5 bases between. Germline CDR1 reads LGHNA; CDR2 reads YSLEER. There are 11 residues in the CDR3. The CDR3 coding sequence is TGCGCCAGCAGCCTCGAGAATGAGCAGTTCTTC. Amino acids: CASSLENEQFF.

The chain has TRBV2 and TRBJ2-4; TRBD1 aligns across 10 bases. The CDR3 runs to 16 residues. V lost 6 bases and J lost 0; bases outside the gene matches: 5. Germline V gene lookup returns CDR1 SNHLY and CDR2 FYNNEI. The CDR3 here is CASSGDRGLAKNIQYF. The CDR3, as DNA: TGTGCCAGCAGCGGGGACAGGGGTTTAGCCAAAAACATTCAGTACTTC. The variable domain in full, with the rest retrieved from reference TRBV2 and TRBJ2-4, is EPEVTQTPSHQVTQMGQEVILRCVPISNHLYFYWYRQILGQKVEFLVSFYNNEISEKSEIFDDQFSVERPDGSNFTLKIRSTKLEDSAMYFCASSGDRGLAKNIQYFGAGTRLSVL.

The gene calls are TRBV7-6 and TRBJ2-2, with 10 bases fitting TRBD1. This CDR3 has 18 residues. Germline trimming cut 5 bases from V and 6 bases from J; bases unmatched to any gene: 15. Germline V gene data show CDR1 as SGHVS and CDR2 as FNYEAQ. In DNA form, the CDR3 reads TGTGCCAGCAGCACTACCGGGACAGGGGAAAGTTCTGCCGGGGAGCTGTTTTTT. This encodes CASSTTGTGESSAGELFF.

The chain links TRBV5-1 to TRBJ1-6; D is ambiguous. Germline V lookup: CDR1 SGHRS, CDR2 YFSETQ. The germline V and J ends were trimmed by 4 bases and 0 bases, with 11 bases remaining between them. CDR3 size: 16 residues. The CDR3 loop is CASSRESSSYNSPLHF. CDR3 DNA sequence: TGCGCCAGCAGCCGGGAGAGCAGCTCCTATAATTCACCCCTCCACTTT. Combining the CDR3 with reference TRBV5-1 and TRBJ1-6 gives the whole variable domain KAGVTQTPRYLIKTRGQQVTLSCSPISGHRSVSWYQQTPGQGLQFLFEYFSETQRNKGNFPGRFSGRQFSNSRSEMNVSTLELGDSALYLCASSRESSSYNSPLHFGNGTRLTVT.

This sequence joins TRBV5-1 and TRBJ2-5; D remains unclear. Germline lookup yields CDR1 SGHRS and CDR2 YFSETQ. The CDR3 has 11 amino acids. V gave up 2 bases and J gave up 4 bases, with 3 bases separating them. CDR3 bases: TGCGCCAGCAGCTTCGGAGAGACCCAGTACTTC. Its translation is CASSFGETQYF.

V is TRBV28 and J is TRBJ1-3; the match to TRBD1 covers 7 bases. The V and J ends lost 5 bases and 5 bases, in that order; junction bases with no gene match: 6. The CDR3 totals 14 residues. The germline V gene has CDR1 MDHEN and CDR2 SYDVKM. CDR3 bases: TGTGCCAGCAGTCTGGGGGACAGTAGAAACACCATATATTTT. Protein: CASSLGDSRNTIYF.

This chain uses TRBV7-2 with TRBJ2-1; weak D call: TRBD2 (7 bases). CDR3 length: 16 amino acids. Trimming cost V 2 bases and J 0 bases, with 11 bases left between them. Germline V lookup: CDR1 SGHTA, CDR2 FQGNSA. In DNA form, the CDR3 reads TGTGCCAGCAGCTTATTCGGGGGGCGCTCCTACAATGAGCAGTTCTTC. Translation: CASSLFGGRSYNEQFF.

This rearrangement joins TRBV18 to TRBJ2-3, with 11 bases matching TRBD2. Per germline, CDR1 KGHSH and CDR2 LQKENI. The CDR3 covers 16 residues. The trim removed 3 bases at V and 5 bases at J, leaving 7 bases unmatched. CDR3 nucleotides: TGTGCCAGCTCACCCATTAGCGGGGGGGCGATAGATACGCAGTATTTT. This translates into CASSPISGGAIDTQYF.

The V call is TRBV11-3, the J call TRBJ2-1; D unresolved. V gave up 4 bases and J gave up 13 bases, with 14 bases separating them. The germline V gene encodes CDR1 SGHNT and CDR2 YENEEA. This CDR3 spans 12 amino acids. CDR3 sequence reads: CASSSSGSLQFF. The CDR3 DNA reads TGTGCCAGCAGCTCGTCCGGGTCCCTTCAGTTCTTC. Combining the CDR3 with reference TRBV11-3 and TRBJ2-1 gives the whole variable domain EAGVVQSPRYKIIEKKQPVAFWCNPISGHNTLYWYLQNLGQGPELLIRYENEEAVDDSQLPKDRFSAERLKGVDSTLKIQPAELGDSAVYLCASSSSGSLQFFGPGTRLTVL.

CDR3 sequence reads: CASSPSLQGALGYTF. DNA of the CDR3: TGTGCCAGTAGTCCCTCCCTTCAGGGGGCTCTCGGCTACACCTTC. The rearrangement links TRBV19 to TRBJ1-2, with 8 bases identical to TRBD1. V gave up 5 bases and J gave up 8 bases; unmatched junction bases: 13. Germline lookup yields CDR1 LNHDA and CDR2 SQIVND (reference sequence). CDR3 size: 15 residues. Based on the CDR3 plus reference TRBV19 and TRBJ1-2, the full variable domain is DGGITQSPKYLFRKEGQNVTLSCEQNLNHDAMYWYRQDPGQGLRLIYYSQIVNDFQKGDIAEGYSVSREKKESFPLTVTSAQKNPTAFYLCASSPSLQGALGYTFGSGTRLTVV.